This entry lists 17 T cell receptor beta chains sequenced from one sample in a study of blood T cell repertoires in COVID-19. Assay: immunoSEQ multiplex PCR; the TCRdb copy retains only in-frame clones and omits some. The data contain about 45,000 clones, around 81% of them singletons. The specimen sequenced was peripheral blood. Receptors originate from a man over 45 with active COVID-19.

The sample holds a few counts of this clone. V gene TRBV7-3 combines with J gene TRBJ2-7; D perhaps matches TRBD1 (5 bases). V was shortened by 1 base and J by 0 bases, with 13 bases between the two germline ends. Germline CDR1 is SGHTA and CDR2 is FQGTGA. This CDR3 is built from 16 residues. The CDR3 reads CASSLRAGPSSYEQYF. For the CDR3, the DNA is TGTGCCAGCAGCTTAAGGGCAGGGCCGAGCTCCTACGAGCAGTACTTC.

The chain has TRBV7-3 and TRBJ1-1; D perhaps matches TRBD1 (6 bases). The CDR3 runs 14 residues. Germline V CDR1 and CDR2: SGHTA, FQGTGA. The V end was cut by 5 bases, the J end by 1 base, with 11 bases between. The CDR3 DNA reads TGTGCCAGCAGCAAACAGGGCCGGAACACTGAAGCTTTCTTT. It specifies CASSKQGRNTEAFF.

This rearrangement joins TRBV19 to TRBJ1-2; unclear D gene. V lost 5 bases, J lost 7 bases, and 14 bases lay in between. The CDR3 loop spans 13 amino acids. The germline gives CDR1 LNHDA, CDR2 SQIVND (reference sequence). CDR3 sequence (DNA): TGTGCCAGTAGTCTTGCCCGCGAGGGTGGCTACACCTTC. It is translated as CASSLAREGGYTF.

The chain uses TRBV27 and TRBJ2-1, with 9 bases fitting TRBD2. Looked up from germline, CDR1 is MNHEY and CDR2 is SMNVEV (reference sequence). The CDR3 sequence is 18 residues long. V lost 6 bases and J lost 5; bases outside the gene matches: 17. CDR3 DNA: TGTGCCAGCAGAACCACCCCCCATAGCGGGAGACTCCACAATGAGCAGTTCTTC. Its protein is CASRTTPHSGRLHNEQFF.

This chain uses TRBV5-1 with TRBJ2-5; 8 nucleotides agree with TRBD2. The trim removed 2 bases at V and 2 bases at J, leaving 11 bases unmatched. This CDR3 is built from 17 residues. Germline V gene data show CDR1 as SGHRS and CDR2 as YFSETQ. The CDR3 nucleotides are TGCGCCAGCAGCTTATCCAGCGGGACGGGAGGGCAAGAGACCCAGTACTTC. It translates to CASSLSSGTGGQETQYF.

The chain recombines TRBV7-9 with TRBJ2-1, with TRBD1 identical over 7 bases. The CDR3 is 16 residues long. Germline lookup yields CDR1 SEHNR and CDR2 FQNEAQ (reference sequence). The V and J ends lost 1 base and 6 bases, in that order; junction bases with no gene match: 9. DNA of the CDR3: TGTGCCAGCAGCTTAGGTCCCGCAGGGGGACCCAATGAGCAGTTCTTC. Its protein is CASSLGPAGGPNEQFF. Complete variable domain (other parts from reference TRBV7-9 and TRBJ2-1): DTGVSQNPRHKITKRGQNVTFRCDPISEHNRLYWYRQTLGQGPEFLTYFQNEAQLEKSRLLSDRFSAERPKGSFSTLEIQRTEQGDSAMYLCASSLGPAGGPNEQFFGPGTRLTVL.

The V call is TRBV2, the J call TRBJ1-1, with a tentative D call TRBD1 (5 bases). Germline-derived CDR1 and CDR2 are SNHLY and FYNNEI. The CDR3 sequence is 15 residues long. V lost 6 bases, J lost 1 base, and 15 bases lay in between. Written as DNA, the CDR3 is TGTGCCAGCAGCCCCCGTGGAGGGACGAACACTGAAGCTTTCTTT. This translates into CASSPRGGTNTEAFF.

In its sample, this clone was seen a few times. This chain links TRBV7-8 with TRBJ2-1; 15 bases agree with TRBD2. There are 15 residues in the CDR3. Germline values: CDR1 SGHVS, CDR2 FQNEAQ. Germline trimming cut 5 bases from V and 7 bases from J; bases unmatched to any gene: 3. The CDR3 DNA reads as TGTGCCAGCAGCAAGGGACTAGCGGGAGGAAATGAGCAGTTCTTC. Translation: CASSKGLAGGNEQFF.

The J gene is TRBJ1-6, the V gene TRBV6-1; D gene uncertain. V was pared by 3 bases and J by 9 bases, with 6 bases between. CDR1 is MNHNS, CDR2 SASEGT, per germline. The CDR3 extends over 12 amino acids. The CDR3 bases are TGTGCCAGCAGTGATTCCATTTCACCCCTCCACTTT. It codes for CASSDSISPLHF.

This chain links TRBV5-5 with TRBJ2-5; D might be TRBD1 (6 bases). Germline assignment: CDR1 SGHKS and CDR2 YYEKEE (reference sequence). Deletions cut 0 bases from V and 5 bases from J, with 11 bases between. The CDR3 is 14 residues long. As DNA, the CDR3 is TGTGCCAGCAGCTTGGGTCAGGGGCTGGAGACCCAGTACTTC. Its protein is CASSLGQGLETQYF.

This chain uses TRBV19 with TRBJ2-2, with 14 bases fitting TRBD2. CDR3 size: 17 residues. V was clipped by 7 bases and J by 5 bases; unmatched bases: 9. CDR1 LNHDA and CDR2 SQIVND come from the germline V gene (reference sequence). The DNA for the CDR3 is TGTGCCAGTAAAAGACTAGCGGGGGGGCCAAGGACCGGGGAGCTGTTTTTT. Protein product: CASKRLAGGPRTGELFF.

This sequence joins TRBV5-1 and TRBJ1-4; 8 bases agree with TRBD1. V shed 9 bases and J 3 bases; nucleotides not matched to a gene: 13. This CDR3 is built from 16 residues. Germline V gives CDR1 SGHRS, CDR2 YFSETQ. The CDR3 loop is CATRSGQVGANEKLFF. The CDR3 bases are TGCGCCACCAGGTCGGGACAGGTGGGAGCTAATGAAAAACTGTTTTTT.

CDR3 in amino acids: CAISESNEQYF. CDR3 coding DNA: TGTGCCATCAGTGAGTCCAACGAGCAGTACTTC. V gene TRBV10-3 combines with J gene TRBJ2-7; D ambiguous. The CDR3 spans 11 residues. The V gene lost 0 bases and the J gene lost 5 bases, with 2 bases spanning the gap. CDR1 is ENHRY and CDR2 is SYGVKD in the germline V gene.

The DNA for the CDR3 is TGTGCCAGCAGGCAGAGCGCCTACACTGAAGCTTTCTTT. Translation: CASRQSAYTEAFF. V gene TRBV27 combines with J gene TRBJ1-1; D not certain. Germline CDR1 and CDR2: MNHEY and SMNVEV (reference sequence). The V end lost 6 bases, the J end lost 3 bases, and 11 bases lay between the germline ends. There are 13 residues in the CDR3.

The chain carries TRBV14 and TRBJ1-6; TRBD1 matches at 8 bases. Germline CDR1 is SGHDN and CDR2 is FVKESK. V trimming: 6 bases; J trimming: 5 bases; junction bases outside the gene matches: 6. The CDR3 runs to 15 residues. The CDR3 DNA sequence: TGTGCCAGCAGTCGCCAGGGGGCGGATAATTCACCCCTCCACTTT. This translates into CASSRQGADNSPLHF.

This sequence joins TRBV5-4 and TRBJ2-3, with 8 bases aligning to TRBD2. Trimming at V came to 4 bases and at J to 1 base, leaving 11 bases not matched to a gene. From germline, CDR1 is SGHNT and CDR2 YYREEE (reference sequence). The CDR3 is made up of 17 amino acids. As DNA, the CDR3 is TGTGCCAGCAGCAAAGGACTAGCCGGGGGAGGCACAGATACGCAGTATTTT. This codes for CASSKGLAGGGTDTQYF.

This clone was counted a single time. The chain links TRBV9 to TRBJ1-2; 7 bases are shared with TRBD1. The germline V gene encodes CDR1 SGDLS and CDR2 YYNGEE. With V trimmed by 1 base and J by 7 bases, 7 bases remained unmatched. The CDR3 is made up of 14 amino acids. CDR3 bases: TGTGCCAGCAGCGTAACGATGACAGGGAGTGGCTACACCTTC. Its translation: CASSVTMTGSGYTF. The full variable domain, in which reference TRBV9 and TRBJ1-2 provide the parts outside the CDR3, is DSGVTQTPKHLITATGQRVTLRCSPRSGDLSVYWYQQSLDQGLQFLIQYYNGEERAKGNILERFSAQQFPDLHSELNLSSLELGDSALYFCASSVTMTGSGYTFGSGTRLTVV.